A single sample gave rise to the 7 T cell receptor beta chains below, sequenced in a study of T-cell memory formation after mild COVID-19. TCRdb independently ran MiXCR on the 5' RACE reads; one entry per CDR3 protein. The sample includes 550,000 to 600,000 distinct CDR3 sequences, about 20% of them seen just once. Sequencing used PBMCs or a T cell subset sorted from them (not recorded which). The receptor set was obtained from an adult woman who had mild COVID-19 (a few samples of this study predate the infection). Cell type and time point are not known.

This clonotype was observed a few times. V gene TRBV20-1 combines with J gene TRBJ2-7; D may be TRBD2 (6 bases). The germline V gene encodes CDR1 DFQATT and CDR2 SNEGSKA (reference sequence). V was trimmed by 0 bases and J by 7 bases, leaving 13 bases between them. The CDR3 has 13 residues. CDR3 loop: CSARDGGVGEQYF. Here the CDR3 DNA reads TGCAGTGCTAGAGATGGCGGGGTGGGGGAGCAGTACTTC.

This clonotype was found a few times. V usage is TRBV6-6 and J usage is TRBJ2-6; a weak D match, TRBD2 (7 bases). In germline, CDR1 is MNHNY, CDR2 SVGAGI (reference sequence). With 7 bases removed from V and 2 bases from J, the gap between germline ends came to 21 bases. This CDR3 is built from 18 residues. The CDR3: CASIYRGGQSPGANVLTF. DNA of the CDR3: TGTGCCAGCATCTATAGGGGGGGCCAATCGCCTGGGGCCAACGTCCTGACTTTC.

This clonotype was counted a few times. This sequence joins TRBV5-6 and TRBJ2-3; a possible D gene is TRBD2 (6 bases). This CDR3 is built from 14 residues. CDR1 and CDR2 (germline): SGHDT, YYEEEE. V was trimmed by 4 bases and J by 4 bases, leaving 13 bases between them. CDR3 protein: CASSPTGEPDTQYF. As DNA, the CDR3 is TGTGCCAGCAGCCCGACGGGAGAACCAGATACGCAGTATTTT.

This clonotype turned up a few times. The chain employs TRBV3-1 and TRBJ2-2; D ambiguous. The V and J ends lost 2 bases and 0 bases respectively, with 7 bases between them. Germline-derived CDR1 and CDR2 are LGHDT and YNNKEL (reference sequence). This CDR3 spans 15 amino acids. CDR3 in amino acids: CASSQNVANTGELFF. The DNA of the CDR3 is TGTGCCAGCAGCCAAAACGTCGCGAACACCGGGGAGCTGTTTTTT.

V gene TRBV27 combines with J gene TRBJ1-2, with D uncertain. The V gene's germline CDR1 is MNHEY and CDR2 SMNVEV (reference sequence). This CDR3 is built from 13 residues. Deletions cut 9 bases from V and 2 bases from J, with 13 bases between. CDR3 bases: TGTGCCAGTTCTAGGCAGAGAAACTATGGCTACACCTTC. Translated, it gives CASSRQRNYGYTF.

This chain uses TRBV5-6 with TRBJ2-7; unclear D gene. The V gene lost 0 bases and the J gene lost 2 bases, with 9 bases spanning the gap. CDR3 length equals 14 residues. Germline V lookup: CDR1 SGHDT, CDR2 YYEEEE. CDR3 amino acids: CASSLELSTYEQYF. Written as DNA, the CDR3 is TGTGCCAGCAGCTTGGAGCTGAGCACCTACGAGCAGTACTTC.

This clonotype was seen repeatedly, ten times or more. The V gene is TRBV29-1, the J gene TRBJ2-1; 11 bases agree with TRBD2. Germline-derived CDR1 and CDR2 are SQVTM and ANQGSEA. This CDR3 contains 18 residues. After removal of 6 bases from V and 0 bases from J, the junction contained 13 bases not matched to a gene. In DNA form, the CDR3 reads TGCAGCGTAAATGGTGTGGCTAGCGGGGGGAGCTCCTACAATGAGCAGTTCTTC. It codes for CSVNGVASGGSSYNEQFF.